Listed below are T cell receptor beta chains from one sample, sequenced in a study of control samples from healthy donors and cancer patients. TCRdb's copy holds only in-frame clones and misses some; the assay was immunoSEQ multiplex PCR. The sample lists approximately 150,000 clones, around 90% seen once, with less than 5.5% in the top ten. Material for sequencing was blood. All receptors derive from a man between 25 and 39 years old in good health. Both conserved end residues are trimmed from each CDR3. A clone size is listed for some rows: how often the clone was seen (once, few, many), or a class if it is expanded.

ASSQLRDRGSYEQY,.,TRBV4-3,TRBJ2-7
ASSPDHRAGTEAF,.,TRBV4-1,TRBJ1-1
ASSQPWADTQY,.,TRBV5-6,TRBJ2-3
ASSEATAS,.,TRBV6-1,TRBJ2-7
ATSDLASTNSYNEQF,.,TRBV24-1,TRBJ2-1
ASSLPTTGAYT,.,TRBV12-3/TRBV12-4,TRBJ1-2
ASSVATNEQF,.,TRBV9,TRBJ2-1
ASSLVLGGTSGANVLT,.,TRBV11-2,TRBJ2-6
ASSVGSGDTQY,once,TRBV9,TRBJ2-3
ASSFITGELF,few,TRBV11-2,TRBJ2-2
ASSLGVRMLNTEAF,once,TRBV7-2,TRBJ1-1
ASSLATNSPLH,.,TRBV27,TRBJ1-6